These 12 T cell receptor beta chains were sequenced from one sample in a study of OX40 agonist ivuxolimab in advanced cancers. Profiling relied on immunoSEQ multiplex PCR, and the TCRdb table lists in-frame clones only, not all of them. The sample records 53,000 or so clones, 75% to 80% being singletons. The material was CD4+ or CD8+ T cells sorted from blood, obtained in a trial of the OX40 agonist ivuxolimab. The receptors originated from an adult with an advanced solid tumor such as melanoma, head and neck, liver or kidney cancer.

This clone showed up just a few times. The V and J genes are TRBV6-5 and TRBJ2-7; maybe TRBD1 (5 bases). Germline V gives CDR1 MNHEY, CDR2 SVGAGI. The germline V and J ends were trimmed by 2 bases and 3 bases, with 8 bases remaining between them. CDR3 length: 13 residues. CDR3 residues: CASSYDSDYEQYF. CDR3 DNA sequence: TGTGCCAGCAGTTACGACAGCGACTACGAGCAGTACTTC.

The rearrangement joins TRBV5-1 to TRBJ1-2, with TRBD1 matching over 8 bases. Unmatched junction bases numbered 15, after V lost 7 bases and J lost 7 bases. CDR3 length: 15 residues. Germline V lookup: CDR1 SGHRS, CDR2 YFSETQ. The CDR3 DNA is TGCGCCAGCGGACCGACAGGGGACCCCGTGGGTGGCTACACCTTC. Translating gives CASGPTGDPVGGYTF.

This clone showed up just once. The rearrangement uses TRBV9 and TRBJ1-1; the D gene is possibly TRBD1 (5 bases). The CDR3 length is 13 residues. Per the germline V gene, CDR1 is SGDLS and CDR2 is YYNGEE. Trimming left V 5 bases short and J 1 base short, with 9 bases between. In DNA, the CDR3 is TGTGCCAGCAGTCTAACAGGGAACACTGAAGCTTTCTTT. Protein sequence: CASSLTGNTEAFF.

CDR3 protein: CASSPQIEGETQYF. CDR3 nucleotides: TGTGCCAGCAGCCCACAGATCGAAGGAGAGACCCAGTACTTC. V is TRBV9 and J is TRBJ2-5; D is unresolved. Between the trimmed V and J ends, which lost 4 bases and 4 bases, there was a span of 14 bases. This CDR3 region has 14 residues. The germline gives CDR1 SGDLS, CDR2 YYNGEE.

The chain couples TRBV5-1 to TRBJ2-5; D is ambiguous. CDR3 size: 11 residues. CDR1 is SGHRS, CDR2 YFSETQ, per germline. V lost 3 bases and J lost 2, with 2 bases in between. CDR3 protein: CASSWQETQYF. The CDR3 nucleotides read TGCGCCAGCAGCTGGCAAGAGACCCAGTACTTC.

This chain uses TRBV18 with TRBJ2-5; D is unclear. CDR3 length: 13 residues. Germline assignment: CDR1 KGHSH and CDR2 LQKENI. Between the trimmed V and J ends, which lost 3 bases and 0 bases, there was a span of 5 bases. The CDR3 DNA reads TGTGCCAGCTCACCCGGACACCAAGAGACCCAGTACTTC. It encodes CASSPGHQETQYF.

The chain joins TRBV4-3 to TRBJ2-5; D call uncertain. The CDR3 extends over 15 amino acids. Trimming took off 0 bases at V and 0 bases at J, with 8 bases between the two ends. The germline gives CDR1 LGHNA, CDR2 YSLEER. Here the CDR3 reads CASSQDLGYQETQYF. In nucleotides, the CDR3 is TGCGCCAGCAGCCAAGATTTGGGGTACCAAGAGACCCAGTACTTC.

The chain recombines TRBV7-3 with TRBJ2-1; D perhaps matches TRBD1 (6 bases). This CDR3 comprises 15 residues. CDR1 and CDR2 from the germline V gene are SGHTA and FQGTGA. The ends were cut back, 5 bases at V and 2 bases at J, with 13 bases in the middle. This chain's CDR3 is CASSQVQGPYNEQFF. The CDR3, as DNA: TGTGCCAGCAGCCAAGTACAGGGCCCCTACAATGAGCAGTTCTTC. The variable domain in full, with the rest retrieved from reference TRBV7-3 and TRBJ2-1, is GAGVSQTPSNKVTEKGKYVELRCDPISGHTALYWYRQSLGQGPEFLIYFQGTGAADDSGLPNDRFFAVRPEGSVSTLKIQRTERGDSAVYLCASSQVQGPYNEQFFGPGTRLTVL.

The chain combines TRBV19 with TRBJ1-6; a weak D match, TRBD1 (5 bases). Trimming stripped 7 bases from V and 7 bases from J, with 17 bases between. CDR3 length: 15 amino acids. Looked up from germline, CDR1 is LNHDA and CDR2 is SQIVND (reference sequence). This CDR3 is CASTTPGLGNSPLHF. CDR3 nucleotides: TGTGCCAGTACCACCCCGGGGCTGGGGAATTCACCCCTCCACTTT.

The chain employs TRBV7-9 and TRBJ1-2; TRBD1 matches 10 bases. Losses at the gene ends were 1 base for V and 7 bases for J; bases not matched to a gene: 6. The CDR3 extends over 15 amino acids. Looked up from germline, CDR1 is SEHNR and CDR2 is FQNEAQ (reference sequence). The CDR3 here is CASSLGRQGARGYTF. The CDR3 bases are TGTGCCAGCAGCTTAGGACGACAGGGGGCGCGTGGCTACACCTTC. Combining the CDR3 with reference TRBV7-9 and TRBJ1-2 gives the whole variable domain DTGVSQNPRHKITKRGQNVTFRCDPISEHNRLYWYRQTLGQGPEFLTYFQNEAQLEKSRLLSDRFSAERPKGSFSTLEIQRTEQGDSAMYLCASSLGRQGARGYTFGSGTRLTVV.

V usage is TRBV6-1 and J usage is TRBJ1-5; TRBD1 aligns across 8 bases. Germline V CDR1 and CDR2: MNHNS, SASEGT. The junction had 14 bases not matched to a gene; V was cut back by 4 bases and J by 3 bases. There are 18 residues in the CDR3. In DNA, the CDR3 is TGTGCCAGCAGTGCCTATACCGCAGGGGGCTTTGACAATCAGCCCCAGCATTTT. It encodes CASSAYTAGGFDNQPQHF.

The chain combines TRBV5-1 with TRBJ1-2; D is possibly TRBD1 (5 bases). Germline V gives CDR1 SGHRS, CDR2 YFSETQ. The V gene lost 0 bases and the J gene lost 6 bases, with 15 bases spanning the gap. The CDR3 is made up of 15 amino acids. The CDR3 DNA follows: TGCGCCAGCAGCTTGGTCAGGGACGGGGTCAATGGCTACACCTTC. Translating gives CASSLVRDGVNGYTF. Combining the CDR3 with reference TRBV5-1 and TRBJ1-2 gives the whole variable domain KAGVTQTPRYLIKTRGQQVTLSCSPISGHRSVSWYQQTPGQGLQFLFEYFSETQRNKGNFPGRFSGRQFSNSRSEMNVSTLELGDSALYLCASSLVRDGVNGYTFGSGTRLTVV.